The T cell receptor beta chain described here comes from a study of blood T cell repertoires in COVID-19 (TCRdb year 2020). Some background on the complete study: Samples from collaborators originated in the United States, Italy and Spain and spanned both the acute and convalescent phases of COVID-19. The material from the prospective study consisted of cDNA or gDNA derived from T cells, B-cell-depleted T cells, or PBMCs. Subjects who had been exposed to COVID-19, were actively infected with it, or had recovered from it provided the deeply sampled blood TCRbeta repertoires that made up the dataset. The repertoires were made available in a free public database intended to serve as a resource for research on the immune response to SARS-CoV-2. Samples were obtained from the ongoing ImmuneRACE study (first 160 participants) and from some 1,300 subjects provided by 6 global collaborators. Sample metadata almost always included a de-identified subject ID, COVID-19 status, age in years and sex. Where available, HLA class I and class II types were taken from metadata supplied by the sample provider and were not determined by assay-based typing. Study-wide findings and limitations: How much clinical and demographic metadata was included differed by source and by participant, and the metadata was provided uncurated.

This clone was found once. Its antigen is currently not known. Base-call qualities are not available, and no considerably larger clone is one nucleotide away. From the cysteine up to the phenylalanine, the CDR3 has a length of 14 residues. Of all the DNA, just the CDR3 is kept, 42 bases in frame from base 1. V is shortened by 6 bases, J by 5 bases, and the region joining them spans 16 bases. Based on the germline V gene (reference sequence), the CDR1 and CDR2 sequences are MNHEY and SMNVEV. The immunoSEQ Assay, a bias-controlled multiplex PCR, was used to amplify TCRbeta CDR3 regions from genomic DNA. The source study handled its data this way. Within the assay, amplification of reference gene primers was used to estimate how many nucleated cells each sample contained. To quantify the absolute abundance of each unique TCRbeta CDR3 rearrangement, sequence reads were collapsed and filtered. For each sample, productive Simpson clonality was calculated by taking the square root of Simpson's diversity index across productive rearrangements. The table was pulled from immuneACCESS by TCRdb, which kept in-frame rearrangements only. Such tables lose some clones; where checked, under half of the loss comes from unresolved V genes, and the rest has no known cause. V, J and clone size are those of that table, while D and trimming were read from the DNA. This sample has 85,000 or so clones in its table, and around 86% of those were observed once. The ten most abundant clones make up roughly 40% of the sample.

Each collaborating institution followed its own protocols to collect whole blood in K2EDTA tubes. For TCRbeta analysis, collaborator samples were shipped as frozen whole blood, as isolated PBMCs, or as DNA extracted from either sample type. The sample was peripheral blood. The TCR sequence derives from a man older than 75 with acute or convalescent COVID-19. The chain links TRBV27 with TRBJ1-1; a weak D assignment points to TRBD1 (5 bases agree). Here the CDR3 is given as CASSLREGRTEAFF. DNA sequence: TGTGCCAGCAGCCTCAGGGAGGGCAGGACTGAAGCTTTCTTT.